This TCR beta chain was retrieved from a study of T cell responses to AZD1222 COVID-19 vaccine. On the study more broadly: Second-dose intervals near 4 or 12 weeks were combined. General study findings and limits: Recipients of AZD1222 seropositive at baseline numbered only 6 or 7. Most donors were white British, females outnumbered males, and clonal diversity was possibly underestimated.

Details on this clone: The antigen remains undetermined.

Germline-derived CDR1 and CDR2 are SNHLY and FYNNEI. Trimming stripped 3 bases from V and 5 bases from J, with 11 bases between. This CDR3 contains 13 residues. The protocol was immunoSEQ multiplex PCR, while the TCRdb copy is restricted to in-frame clones and leaves out a portion. The sample lists about 150,000 clones, 85% to 90% occurring once. This material consisted of peripheral blood, taken on day 0 of AZD1222 vaccination. The chain uses TRBV2 and TRBJ2-7, with a weak D call TRBD1 (6 bases). The sequence derives from an adult in good health. The CDR3 DNA reads TGTGCCAGCAGTGAGGCAGGGGCCCACGAGCAGTACTTC. It encodes CASSEAGAHEQYF.